The TCR beta chain described here comes from a study of glioma-infiltrating T cells after dendritic cell vaccination. Study-level information: Patients received autologous tumor lysate-pulsed dendritic cell vaccination between about 2002 and 2013.

Only patients with spare fresh-frozen tumor and over two years of follow-up were included. V shed 4 bases, J shed 7 bases, and the junction held 10 bases outside the gene matches. Germline values: CDR1 LNHDA, CDR2 SQIVND (reference sequence). CDR3 length: 15 residues. This clone showed up just a few times. The primer mix had 60 V beta and 13 J beta primers. Clones were read by immunoSEQ multiplex PCR, and TCRdb kept only the in-frame ones, dropping some. Seen here are under 100,000 clones, roughly 83% observed once, and the top ten hold almost 6%. Sequencing used blood, obtained before dendritic cell vaccination. This TCR derives from a human donor with glioblastoma. This chain connects TRBV19 to TRBJ1-5, with TRBD1 matching 7 bases. CDR3 coding DNA: TGTGCCAGTAGTAAGGGACAGTTGGAGGGGCAGCCCCAGCATTTT. Amino acid sequence: CASSKGQLEGQPQHF.